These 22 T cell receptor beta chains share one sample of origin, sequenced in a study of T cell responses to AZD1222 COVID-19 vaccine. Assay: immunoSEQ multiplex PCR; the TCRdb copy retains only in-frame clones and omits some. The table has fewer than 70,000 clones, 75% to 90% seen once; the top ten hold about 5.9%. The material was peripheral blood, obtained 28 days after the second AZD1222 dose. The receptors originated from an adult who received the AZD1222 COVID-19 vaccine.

In DNA form, the CDR3 reads TGTGCCAGCAGTTACTCAGGCCTAGACTACGAGCAGTACTTC. This codes for CASSYSGLDYEQYF. V is TRBV6-2 or TRBV6-3 and J is TRBJ2-7; D is ambiguous. The V end was cut by 0 bases, the J end by 3 bases, with 9 bases between. This CDR3 has 14 residues. Germline loops: CDR1 MNHEY, CDR2 SVGEGT.

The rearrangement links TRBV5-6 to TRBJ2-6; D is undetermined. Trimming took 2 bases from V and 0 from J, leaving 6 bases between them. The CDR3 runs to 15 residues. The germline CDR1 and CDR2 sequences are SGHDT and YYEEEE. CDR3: CASSLRSSGANVLTF. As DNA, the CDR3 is TGTGCCAGCAGCTTAAGGAGCTCTGGGGCCAACGTCCTGACTTTC.

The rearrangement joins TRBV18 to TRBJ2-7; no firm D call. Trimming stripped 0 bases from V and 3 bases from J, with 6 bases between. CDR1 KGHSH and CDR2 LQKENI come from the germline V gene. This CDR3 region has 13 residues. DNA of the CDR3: TGTGCCAGCTCACCACCGTCAGTCTACGAGCAGTACTTC. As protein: CASSPPSVYEQYF.

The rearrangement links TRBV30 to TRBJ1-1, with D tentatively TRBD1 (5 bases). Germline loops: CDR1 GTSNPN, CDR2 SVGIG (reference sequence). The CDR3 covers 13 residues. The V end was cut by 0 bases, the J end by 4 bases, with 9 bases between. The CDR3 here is CAWSVLRGTEAFF. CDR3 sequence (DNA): TGTGCCTGGAGTGTACTAAGGGGCACTGAAGCTTTCTTT.

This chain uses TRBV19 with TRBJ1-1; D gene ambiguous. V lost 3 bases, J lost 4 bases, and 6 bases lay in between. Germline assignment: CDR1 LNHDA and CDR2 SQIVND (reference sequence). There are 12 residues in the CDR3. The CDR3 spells CASSMLATEAFF. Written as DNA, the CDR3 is TGTGCCAGTAGTATGTTGGCCACTGAAGCTTTCTTT.

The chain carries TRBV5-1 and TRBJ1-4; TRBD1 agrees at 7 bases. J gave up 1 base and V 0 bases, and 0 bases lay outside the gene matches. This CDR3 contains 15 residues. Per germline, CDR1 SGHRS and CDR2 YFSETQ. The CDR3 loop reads CASSLGQGTNEKLFF. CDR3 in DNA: TGCGCCAGCAGCTTGGGACAGGGAACTAATGAAAAACTGTTTTTT. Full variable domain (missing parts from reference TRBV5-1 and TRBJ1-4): KAGVTQTPRYLIKTRGQQVTLSCSPISGHRSVSWYQQTPGQGLQFLFEYFSETQRNKGNFPGRFSGRQFSNSRSEMNVSTLELGDSALYLCASSLGQGTNEKLFFGSGTQLSVL.

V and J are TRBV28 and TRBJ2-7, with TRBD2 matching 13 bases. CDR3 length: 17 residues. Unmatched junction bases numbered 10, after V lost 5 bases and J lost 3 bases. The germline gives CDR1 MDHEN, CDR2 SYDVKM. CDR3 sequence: CASSPPGLAGFHYEQYF. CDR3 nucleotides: TGTGCCAGCAGTCCACCGGGACTAGCGGGATTTCACTACGAGCAGTACTTC.

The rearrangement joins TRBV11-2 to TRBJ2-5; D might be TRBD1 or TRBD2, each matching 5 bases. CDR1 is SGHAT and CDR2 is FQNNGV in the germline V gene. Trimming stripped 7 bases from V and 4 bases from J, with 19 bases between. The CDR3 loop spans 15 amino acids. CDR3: CASNRGAIWGETQYF. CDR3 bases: TGTGCCAGCAATCGAGGGGCTATTTGGGGAGAGACCCAGTACTTC.

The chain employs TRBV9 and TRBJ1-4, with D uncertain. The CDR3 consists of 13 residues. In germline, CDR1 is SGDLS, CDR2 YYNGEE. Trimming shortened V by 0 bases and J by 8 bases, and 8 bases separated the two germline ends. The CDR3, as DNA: TGTGCCAGCAGCGTAGGTTTGGGGGAAAAACTGTTTTTT. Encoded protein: CASSVGLGEKLFF.

The CDR3 region is CAISGLDEKLFF. The CDR3 region has the DNA TGTGCCATCAGCGGACTAGATGAAAAACTGTTTTTT. The rearrangement links TRBV10-3 to TRBJ1-4; D gene ambiguous. This CDR3 spans 12 amino acids. The V and J ends lost 6 bases and 6 bases respectively, with 8 bases between them. Germline CDR1 is ENHRY and CDR2 is SYGVKD.

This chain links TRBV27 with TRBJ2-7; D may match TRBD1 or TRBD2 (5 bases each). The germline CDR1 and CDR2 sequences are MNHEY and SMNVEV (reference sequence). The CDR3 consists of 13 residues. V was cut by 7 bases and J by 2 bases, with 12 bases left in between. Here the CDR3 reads CASKGTIAYEQYF. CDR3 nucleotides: TGTGCCAGCAAAGGGACGATCGCCTACGAGCAGTACTTC.

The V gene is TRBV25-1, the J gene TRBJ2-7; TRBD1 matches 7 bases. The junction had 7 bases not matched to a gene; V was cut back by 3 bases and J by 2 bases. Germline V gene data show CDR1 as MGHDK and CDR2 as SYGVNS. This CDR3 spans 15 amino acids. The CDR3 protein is CASSDSGQQTYEQYF. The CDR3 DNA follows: TGTGCCAGCAGTGACTCGGGACAGCAAACCTACGAGCAGTACTTC.

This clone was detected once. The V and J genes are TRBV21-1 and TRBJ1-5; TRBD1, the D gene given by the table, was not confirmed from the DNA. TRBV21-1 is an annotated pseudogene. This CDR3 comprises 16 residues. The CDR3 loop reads CASSRPGGYSNQPQHF. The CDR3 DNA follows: TGTGCCAGCAGCAGACCAGGGGGCTATAGCAATCAGCCCCAGCATTTT.

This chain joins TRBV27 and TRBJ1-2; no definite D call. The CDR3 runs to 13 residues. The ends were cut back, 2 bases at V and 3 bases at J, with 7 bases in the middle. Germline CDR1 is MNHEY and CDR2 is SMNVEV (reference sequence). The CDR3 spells CASSLKQYYGYTF. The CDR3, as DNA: TGTGCCAGCAGTTTAAAACAGTACTATGGCTACACCTTC.

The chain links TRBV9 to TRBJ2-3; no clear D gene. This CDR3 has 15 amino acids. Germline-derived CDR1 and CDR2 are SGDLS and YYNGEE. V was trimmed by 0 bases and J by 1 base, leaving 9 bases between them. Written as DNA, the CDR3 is TGTGCCAGCAGCGTAGCGCCCTACGGCACAGATACGCAGTATTTT. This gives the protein CASSVAPYGTDTQYF. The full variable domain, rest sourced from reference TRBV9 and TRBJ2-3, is DSGVTQTPKHLITATGQRVTLRCSPRSGDLSVYWYQQSLDQGLQFLIQYYNGEERAKGNILERFSAQQFPDLHSELNLSSLELGDSALYFCASSVAPYGTDTQYFGPGTRLTVL.

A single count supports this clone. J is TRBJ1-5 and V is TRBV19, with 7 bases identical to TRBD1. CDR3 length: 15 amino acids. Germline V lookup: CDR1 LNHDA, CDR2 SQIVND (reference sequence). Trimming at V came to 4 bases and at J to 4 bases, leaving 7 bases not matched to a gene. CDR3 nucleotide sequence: TGTGCCAGTAGTACCCAGACAGGGCTGAATCAGCCCCAGCATTTT. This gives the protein CASSTQTGLNQPQHF.

CDR3 in DNA: TGTGCCAGCAGAGCAGGGACGGACCAGCATTTT. This sequence encodes CASRAGTDQHF. This sequence joins TRBV6-6 and TRBJ1-5; maybe TRBD1 (5 bases). V lost 6 bases, J lost 12 bases, and 12 bases lay in between. The V gene's germline CDR1 is MNHNY and CDR2 SVGAGI (reference sequence). The CDR3 consists of 11 residues.

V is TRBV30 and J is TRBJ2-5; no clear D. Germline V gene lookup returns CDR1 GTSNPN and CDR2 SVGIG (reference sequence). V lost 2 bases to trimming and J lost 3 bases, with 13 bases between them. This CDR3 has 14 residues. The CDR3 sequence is CAWSSGVVKETQYF. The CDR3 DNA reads TGTGCCTGGAGTTCTGGGGTCGTTAAAGAGACCCAGTACTTC.

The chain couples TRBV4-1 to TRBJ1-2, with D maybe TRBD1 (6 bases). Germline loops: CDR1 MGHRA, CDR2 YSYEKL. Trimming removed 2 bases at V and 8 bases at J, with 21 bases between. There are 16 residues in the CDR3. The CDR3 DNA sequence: TGCGCCAGCAGCCAACCCTCCACGCGGACAGCCCGGGGCTACACCTTC. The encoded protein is CASSQPSTRTARGYTF.

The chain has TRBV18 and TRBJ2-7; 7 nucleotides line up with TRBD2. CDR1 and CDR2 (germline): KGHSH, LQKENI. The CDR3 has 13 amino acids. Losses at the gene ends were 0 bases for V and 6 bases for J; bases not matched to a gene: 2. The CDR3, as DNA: TGTGCCAGCTCACCACCTTCGGGAGGCGAGCAGTACTTC. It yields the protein CASSPPSGGEQYF.

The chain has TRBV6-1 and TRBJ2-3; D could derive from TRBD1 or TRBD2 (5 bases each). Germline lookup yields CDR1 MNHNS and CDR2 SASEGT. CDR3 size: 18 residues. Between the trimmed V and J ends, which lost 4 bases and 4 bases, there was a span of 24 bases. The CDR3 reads CASSGGVVRGGWADTQYF. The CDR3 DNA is TGTGCCAGCAGTGGAGGAGTAGTAAGGGGCGGGTGGGCAGATACGCAGTATTTT.

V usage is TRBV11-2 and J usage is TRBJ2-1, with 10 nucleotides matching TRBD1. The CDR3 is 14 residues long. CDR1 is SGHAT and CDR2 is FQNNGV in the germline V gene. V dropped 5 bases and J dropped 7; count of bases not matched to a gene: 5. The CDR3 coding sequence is TGTGCCAGCAGCCTAGGACAGGGGGTAAATGAGCAGTTCTTC. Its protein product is CASSLGQGVNEQFF.